One sample yielded the 7 T cell receptor beta chains listed below, sequenced in a study of cytomegalovirus exposure and HLA in healthy donors. Researchers ran the PCR with 60 Vbeta and 13 Jbeta primers. Only in-frame clones appear in the TCRdb table, and some are missing; sequencing was by immunoSEQ multiplex PCR. This sample has around 90,000 clones; around 85% occur once, and the top ten carry about 7%. The sequencing input was PBMCs. These receptors were taken from a man aged 40-49 years in good health and CMV-seropositive.

This chain connects TRBV4-2 to TRBJ2-7, with D perhaps TRBD2 (7 bases). CDR1 is LGHNA, CDR2 YNFKEQ, per germline. V was cut by 7 bases and J by 8 bases, with 18 bases left in between. This CDR3 region has 13 residues. The CDR3 region is CASTSTGGAQQYF. CDR3 in DNA: TGTGCCAGCACCTCAACGGGGGGCGCGCAGCAGTACTTC.

The CDR3 DNA sequence: TGTGCCAGCAGCTTAGGTATCGTATCGGGACTAGCGGTTCAAGAGACCCAGTACTTC. This translates into CASSLGIVSGLAVQETQYF. The rearrangement links TRBV7-8 to TRBJ2-5; TRBD2 aligns across 11 bases. There are 19 residues in the CDR3. Germline values: CDR1 SGHVS, CDR2 FQNEAQ. J gave up 2 bases and V 1 base, and 12 bases lay outside the gene matches.

The chain recombines TRBV9 with TRBJ1-6; the match to TRBD1 covers 9 bases. Germline V gene lookup returns CDR1 SGDLS and CDR2 YYNGEE. Germline trimming cut 3 bases from V and 4 bases from J; bases unmatched to any gene: 2. The CDR3 has 15 residues. DNA for the CDR3: TGTGCCAGCAGCGGGGGACAGGGATATAATTCACCCCTCCACTTT. It specifies CASSGGQGYNSPLHF.

The chain recombines TRBV27 with TRBJ1-2, with 7 bases fitting TRBD1. CDR3 size: 13 residues. V shed 3 bases and J 6 bases; nucleotides not matched to a gene: 4. CDR1 is MNHEY, CDR2 SMNVEV, per germline (reference sequence). The CDR3 loop is CASSLKQGNGYTF. The CDR3, as DNA: TGTGCCAGCAGTTTGAAACAGGGGAATGGCTACACCTTC.

The V and J genes are TRBV19 and TRBJ2-1, with D tentatively TRBD1 (7 bases). The V end was cut by 3 bases, the J end by 4 bases, with 22 bases between. This CDR3 is 18 amino acids long. The germline V gene has CDR1 LNHDA and CDR2 SQIVND (reference sequence). The CDR3 DNA reads TGTGCCAGTAGTATCCGGGGGACAGCTCGGGGAGGTTACAATGAGCAGTTCTTC. Its protein product is CASSIRGTARGGYNEQFF.

The V call is TRBV5-1, the J call TRBJ1-1; D is uncertain. Germline lookup yields CDR1 SGHRS and CDR2 YFSETQ. Deletions cut 3 bases from V and 6 bases from J, with 18 bases between. This CDR3 contains 15 residues. In DNA form, the CDR3 reads TGCGCCAGCAGCTCCTATGCCGGGGAATGGGCTGAAGCTTTCTTT. As protein: CASSSYAGEWAEAFF.

V gene TRBV2 combines with J gene TRBJ2-1, with D tentatively TRBD2 (6 bases). The CDR3 length is 16 residues. Germline V CDR1 and CDR2: SNHLY, FYNNEI. V lost 3 bases and J lost 0, with 12 bases in between. CDR3 nucleotide sequence: TGTGCCAGCAGTGACCGGGCGGGGACCTCCTACAATGAGCAGTTCTTC. Translating it yields CASSDRAGTSYNEQFF.